This T cell receptor beta chain was profiled in a study of blood T cell repertoires in COVID-19. About the study: Spain, Italy and the United States supplied samples that represented acute and convalescent COVID-19. Sample material is recorded as cDNA or gDNA derived from T cells, B-cell-depleted T cells, or PBMCs.

In its sample, this clone was seen once. Original processing methods: Nucleated cell number was recorded as an estimate derived from reference gene primer amplification. Sequencing used immunoSEQ multiplex PCR; TCRdb keeps in-frame clones, though not all of them. The DNA gave D and trimming, while V, J and clone size come from that table. This table has about 250,000 clones, about 86% appearing once. Input material: peripheral blood. The source is a man aged 35 to 55 with active or convalescent COVID-19.

This chain's CDR3 is CASRLRTSGENTGELFF. The CDR3 nucleotides read TGTGCCAGCAGGCTACGGACTAGCGGGGAGAACACCGGGGAGCTGTTTTTT. The V call is TRBV7-2, the J call TRBJ2-2; 12 bases map to TRBD2. CDR3 length equals 17 residues. V lost 6 bases and J lost 1; bases outside the gene matches: 6. Germline-derived CDR1 and CDR2 are SGHTA and FQGNSA.